This T cell receptor (beta chain) originates from a study of cytomegalovirus exposure and HLA in healthy donors. Study outcomes and limitations: The investigators catalogued about 170 TCR beta chains as cytomegalovirus-associated. Reportedly, diagnosis of cytomegalovirus status by the classifier showed high specificity and sensitivity. The tendency of first-cohort TCR clusters to co-occur in the 100 to 150 validation repertoires emerged from a later analysis.

TCRdb's copy holds only in-frame clones and misses some; the assay was immunoSEQ multiplex PCR. The sample holds 150,000 to 200,000 clones, roughly 80% seen once. Trimming shortened V by 3 bases and J by 4 bases, and 10 bases separated the two germline ends. The CDR3 is 13 amino acids. Germline V gives CDR1 SGHKS, CDR2 YYEKEE (reference sequence). On this clone itself: Its antigen is undetermined.

The rearrangement joins TRBV5-5 to TRBJ1-2; D is ambiguous. The clonotype comes from a man aged 25 to 40 in good health and CMV-seropositive. The source material was PBMCs. CDR3 in DNA: TGTGCCAGCAGCTCGCAGGAGGCCTATGGCTACACCTTC. Residues: CASSSQEAYGYTF.